These 17 T cell receptor beta chains originate from one sample sequenced in a study of response to subunit inactivated influenza vaccine (dated by TCRdb to 2016 to 2019). Library prep was done by RT-PCR. Instrument on record: Illumina HiSeq 2500. The public reads were quality trimmed at Q25 with fastp and then assembled into clones with MiXCR by TCRdb, keeping productive beta chains. Each CDR3 protein gets just one entry, which takes the most common genes and DNA from the rows behind it. The sample table holds roughly 500,000 distinct CDR3 sequences, of which 25% were seen once. The ten largest clones add up to approximately 2% of the sample. The sample in question was CD4+ T cells sorted from PBMCs, obtained about 5 days after vaccination. The receptors stem from a man aged 45-60 years who received an inactivated influenza vaccine. Donor details come from another sample of the same person, matched by shared clones.

This clonotype was counted between two and nine times. The chain carries TRBV2 and TRBJ2-5; D not resolved. Trimming removed 6 bases from V and 5 bases from J, with 16 bases in between. This CDR3 region has 14 residues. In germline, CDR1 is SNHLY, CDR2 FYNNEI. CDR3 bases: TGTGCCAGCAGAGCGACATGGGTTCAGGAGACCCAGTACTTC. Amino acid sequence: CASRATWVQETQYF.

The V call is TRBV6-2 or TRBV6-3, the J call TRBJ1-5, with D hard to call. The CDR3 is 15 residues long. V lost 5 bases to trimming and J lost 1 base, with 12 bases between them. Germline CDR1 reads MNHEY; CDR2 reads SVGEGT. The CDR3 here is CASSPHDGSNQPQHF. In DNA form, the CDR3 reads TGTGCCAGCAGTCCCCACGACGGGAGCAATCAGCCCCAGCATTTT.

This sequence joins TRBV5-5 and TRBJ2-5, with D unclear. Germline loops: CDR1 SGHKS, CDR2 YYEKEE (reference sequence). V shed 1 base and J shed 1 base, with 11 bases lying between them. The CDR3 has 15 amino acids. CDR3 bases: TGTGCCAGCAGCTTGTCGCGGAACCTCCAAGAGACCCAGTACTTC. Translation: CASSLSRNLQETQYF. Variable domain in full (rest from reference TRBV5-5 and TRBJ2-5): DAGVTQSPTHLIKTRGQQVTLRCSPISGHKSVSWYQQVLGQGPQFIFQYYEKEERGRGNFPDRFSARQFPNYSSELNVNALLLGDSALYLCASSLSRNLQETQYFGPGTRLLVL.

The genes are TRBV6-6 and TRBJ2-2; TRBD2 agrees at 7 bases. Germline V lookup: CDR1 MNHNY, CDR2 SVGAGI (reference sequence). The CDR3 spans 13 residues. J was trimmed by 3 bases and V by 8 bases; bases with no gene match: 3. CDR3 region: CASGTTYTGELFF. CDR3 nucleotides: TGTGCCAGCGGGACTACCTACACCGGGGAGCTGTTTTTT.

The chain couples TRBV3-1 to TRBJ2-5, with 9 positions matching TRBD2. The J segment lost 4 bases and the V segment lost 1 base, leaving 16 bases of the junction unmatched. CDR3 length: 19 amino acids. Per the germline V gene, CDR1 is LGHDT and CDR2 is YNNKEL (reference sequence). CDR3 residues: CASSQVRPGLAGVRETQYF. The DNA of the CDR3 is TGTGCCAGCAGCCAAGTCCGCCCGGGACTAGCAGGGGTTCGAGAGACCCAGTACTTC.

The chain joins TRBV18 to TRBJ2-7, with TRBD1 as a possible D gene (6 bases). Between the trimmed V and J ends, which lost 0 bases and 3 bases, there was a span of 12 bases. Germline values: CDR1 KGHSH, CDR2 LQKENI. The CDR3 contains 15 residues. The CDR3 protein is CASSPPGTYFYEQYF. The CDR3 DNA is TGTGCCAGCTCACCACCGGGGACATACTTCTACGAGCAGTACTTC.

A few counts support this clonotype. The J gene is TRBJ2-5, the V gene TRBV5-6; D possibly corresponds to TRBD1 (5 bases). Germline CDR1 SGHDT, CDR2 YYEEEE. CDR3 length: 15 amino acids. V was shortened by 2 bases and J by 1 base, with 12 bases between the two germline ends. This CDR3 reads CASSFSTGFQETQYF. The CDR3 DNA follows: TGTGCCAGCAGCTTTAGTACAGGCTTCCAAGAGACCCAGTACTTC.

The V and J genes are TRBV20-1 and TRBJ2-2, with 8 bases identical to TRBD1. Germline loops: CDR1 DFQATT, CDR2 SNEGSKA (reference sequence). The V and J ends lost 6 bases and 0 bases, in that order; junction bases with no gene match: 9. The CDR3 loop spans 16 amino acids. Here the CDR3 DNA reads TGCAGTGCCCCCCGGACAGGGAAGGCGAACACCGGGGAGCTGTTTTTT. It encodes CSAPRTGKANTGELFF.

This chain links TRBV3-1 with TRBJ2-3, with 7 bases matching TRBD2. The CDR3 runs 16 residues. Germline V gene sequence: CDR1 LGHDT, CDR2 YNNKEL (reference sequence). Germline trimming cut 1 base from V and 5 bases from J; bases unmatched to any gene: 9. The CDR3 coding sequence is TGTGCCAGCAGCCAAGTAGGCGGGAGTCCCGTAGATACGCAGTATTTT. This codes for CASSQVGGSPVDTQYF.

The chain employs TRBV3-1 and TRBJ1-1; D is ambiguous. Germline CDR1 and CDR2: LGHDT and YNNKEL (reference sequence). This CDR3 contains 14 residues. The V gene lost 2 bases and the J gene lost 1 base, with 8 bases spanning the gap. The DNA for the CDR3 is TGTGCCAGCAGCCAAATTGAAGGGAACACTGAAGCTTTCTTT. The encoded protein is CASSQIEGNTEAFF.

This chain connects TRBV30 to TRBJ1-1, with a possible D match to TRBD1 (5 bases). CDR3 length: 15 residues. Looked up from germline, CDR1 is GTSNPN and CDR2 is SVGIG (reference sequence). The V and J ends lost 3 bases and 5 bases respectively, with 19 bases between them. CDR3 DNA: TGTGCCTGGAGCGCCGGGACCTGGGTTGGAACTGAAGCTTTCTTT. It codes for CAWSAGTWVGTEAFF. Complete variable domain (other parts from reference TRBV30 and TRBJ1-1): SQTIHQWPATLVQPVGSPLSLECTVEGTSNPNLYWYRQAAGRGLQLLFYSVGIGQISSEVPQNLSASRPQDRQFILSSKKLLLSDSGFYLCAWSAGTWVGTEAFFGQGTRLTVV.

The chain employs TRBV5-1 and TRBJ1-2; D is unresolved. The germline V gene encodes CDR1 SGHRS and CDR2 YFSETQ. The CDR3 consists of 15 residues. With 6 bases removed from V and 0 bases from J, the gap between germline ends came to 15 bases. This chain's CDR3 is CASTFEPQANYGYTF. DNA for the CDR3: TGCGCCAGCACCTTTGAACCCCAAGCTAACTATGGCTACACCTTC. The whole variable domain, filled in from reference TRBV5-1 and TRBJ1-2, reads KAGVTQTPRYLIKTRGQQVTLSCSPISGHRSVSWYQQTPGQGLQFLFEYFSETQRNKGNFPGRFSGRQFSNSRSEMNVSTLELGDSALYLCASTFEPQANYGYTFGSGTRLTVV.

In its sample, this clonotype was seen a few times. The chain has TRBV20-1 and TRBJ2-7; D remains ambiguous. Between the trimmed V and J ends, which lost 3 bases and 0 bases, there was a span of 9 bases. Germline assignment: CDR1 DFQATT and CDR2 SNEGSKA (reference sequence). CDR3 length: 13 amino acids. CDR3 bases: TGCAGTGCTAGTTCCCGCTACTCCTACGAGCAGTACTTC. Amino acid sequence: CSASSRYSYEQYF.

This chain links TRBV21-1 with TRBJ2-7; the table's D call, TRBD2, was not checked against the DNA. TRBV21-1 is annotated as a pseudogene. The CDR3 contains 15 residues. Here the CDR3 DNA reads TGTGCCAACCTGACTTCAGCGGGGGAAACCTACGAGCAGTACTTC. Its translation is CANLTSAGETYEQYF.

The V gene is TRBV4-3, the J gene TRBJ2-1, with TRBD1 identical over 7 bases. V lost 0 bases, J lost 10 bases, and 15 bases stayed unmatched. Germline lookup yields CDR1 LGHNA and CDR2 YSLEER. This CDR3 spans 17 amino acids. CDR3: CASSQEVGRGRLWEQFF. DNA of the CDR3: TGCGCCAGCAGCCAAGAAGTGGGCAGGGGGAGACTATGGGAGCAGTTCTTC.

The chain recombines TRBV5-1 with TRBJ2-5; TRBD1 agrees at 11 bases. The CDR3 has 16 residues. V lost 2 bases to trimming and J lost 4 bases; unmatched junction nucleotides: 7. Germline lookup yields CDR1 SGHRS and CDR2 YFSETQ. In DNA, the CDR3 is TGCGCCAGCAGCTTCGTTGGACAGGGGGCTGGAGAGACCCAGTACTTC. As protein: CASSFVGQGAGETQYF.

This chain uses TRBV29-1 with TRBJ1-1; D unresolved. V lost 5 bases and J lost 3, with 10 bases in between. Germline CDR1 is SQVTM and CDR2 is ANQGSEA. CDR3 length: 12 residues. CDR3 nucleotide sequence: TGCAGCGTTTATCAGAGGGACACTGAAGCTTTCTTT. Its protein product is CSVYQRDTEAFF.